This TCR beta chain is from a study of OX40 agonist ivuxolimab in advanced cancers. CDR3 length: 15 amino acids. CDR1 is SGDLS and CDR2 is YYNGEE in the germline V gene. The V end lost 0 bases, the J end lost 7 bases, and 13 bases lay between the germline ends. Assay used: immunoSEQ multiplex PCR; TCRdb lists only in-frame clones, some missing. Found here are 25,000 to 40,000 clones, around 84% of them singletons; the top ten hold 15% to 20%. Study findings and constraints: Expanded clones were, on average, more numerous in CD8+ T cells than in CD4+.

Concerning this clone itself: What it recognizes is unknown.

This clonotype was sampled from an adult with an advanced solid tumor such as melanoma, head and neck, liver or kidney cancer. This specimen was CD4+ or CD8+ T cells sorted from blood, taken in a trial of the OX40 agonist ivuxolimab. The gene calls are TRBV9 and TRBJ1-4; D may be TRBD1 (6 bases). The DNA for the CDR3 is TGTGCCAGCAGCGTAGAGGGGGGGCAATTTGAAAAACTGTTTTTT. The encoded protein is CASSVEGGQFEKLFF.